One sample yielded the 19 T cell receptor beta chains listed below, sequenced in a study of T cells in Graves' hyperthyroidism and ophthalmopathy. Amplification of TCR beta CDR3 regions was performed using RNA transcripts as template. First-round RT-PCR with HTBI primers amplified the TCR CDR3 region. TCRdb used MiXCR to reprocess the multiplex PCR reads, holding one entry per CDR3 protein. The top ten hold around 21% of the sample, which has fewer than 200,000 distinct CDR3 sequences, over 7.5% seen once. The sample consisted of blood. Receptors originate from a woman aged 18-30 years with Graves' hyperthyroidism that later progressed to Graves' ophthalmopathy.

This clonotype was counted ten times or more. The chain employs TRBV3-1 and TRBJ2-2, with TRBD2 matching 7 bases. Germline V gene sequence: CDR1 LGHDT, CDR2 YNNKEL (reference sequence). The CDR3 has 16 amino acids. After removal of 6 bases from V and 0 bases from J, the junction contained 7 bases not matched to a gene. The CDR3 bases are TGTGCCAGCAGGGAGAGCGGGACTTCGAACACCGGGGAGCTGTTTTTT. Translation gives CASRESGTSNTGELFF. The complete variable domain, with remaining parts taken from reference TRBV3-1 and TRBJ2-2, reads DTAVSQTPKYLVTQMGNDKSIKCEQNLGHDTMYWYKQDSKKFLKIMFSYNNKELIINETVPNRFSPKSPDKAHLNLHINSLELGDSAVYFCASRESGTSNTGELFFGEGSRLTVL.

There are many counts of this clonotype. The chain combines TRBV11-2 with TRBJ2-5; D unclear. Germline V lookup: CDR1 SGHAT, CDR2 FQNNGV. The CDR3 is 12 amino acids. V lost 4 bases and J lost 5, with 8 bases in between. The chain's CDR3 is CASSSTRETQYF. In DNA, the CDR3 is TGTGCCAGCAGCTCCACCCGCGAGACCCAGTACTTC.

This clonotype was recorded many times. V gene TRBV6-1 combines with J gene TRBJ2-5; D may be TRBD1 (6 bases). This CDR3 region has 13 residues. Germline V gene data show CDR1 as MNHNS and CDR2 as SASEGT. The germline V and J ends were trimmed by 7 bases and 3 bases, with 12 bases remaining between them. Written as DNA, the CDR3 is TGTGCCAGCACCCCCAGGGGAGAAGAGACCCAGTACTTC. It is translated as CASTPRGEETQYF.

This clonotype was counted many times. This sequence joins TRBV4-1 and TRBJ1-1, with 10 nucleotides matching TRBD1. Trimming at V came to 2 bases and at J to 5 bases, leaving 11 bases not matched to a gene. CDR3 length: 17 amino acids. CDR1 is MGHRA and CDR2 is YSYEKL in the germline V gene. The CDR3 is CASSQPRLTGGKTEAFF. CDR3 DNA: TGCGCCAGCAGCCAACCCAGGTTGACAGGGGGCAAGACTGAAGCTTTCTTT.

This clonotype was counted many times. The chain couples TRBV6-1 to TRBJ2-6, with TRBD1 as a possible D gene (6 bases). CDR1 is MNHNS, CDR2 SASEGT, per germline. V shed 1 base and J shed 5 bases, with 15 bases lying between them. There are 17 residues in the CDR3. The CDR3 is CASSEGGDTLWANVLTF. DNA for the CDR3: TGTGCCAGCAGTGAAGGTGGGGACACGCTCTGGGCCAACGTCCTGACTTTC.

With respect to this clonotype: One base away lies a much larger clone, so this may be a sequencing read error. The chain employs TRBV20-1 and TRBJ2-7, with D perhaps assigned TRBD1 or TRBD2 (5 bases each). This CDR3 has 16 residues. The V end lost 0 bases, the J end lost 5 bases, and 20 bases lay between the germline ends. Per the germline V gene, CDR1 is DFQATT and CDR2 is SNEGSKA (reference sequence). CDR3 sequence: CSARDLVRGLSHEQYF. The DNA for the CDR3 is TGCAGTGCTAGAGATCTGGTGAGGGGTTTGTCCCACGAGCAGTACTTC.

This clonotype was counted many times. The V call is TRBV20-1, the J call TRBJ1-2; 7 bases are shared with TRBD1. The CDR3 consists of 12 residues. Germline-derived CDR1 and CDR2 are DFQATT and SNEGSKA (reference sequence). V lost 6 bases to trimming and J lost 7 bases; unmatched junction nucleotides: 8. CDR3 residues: CSAETGSLGYTF. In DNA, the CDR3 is TGCAGTGCAGAGACAGGGTCGCTTGGCTACACCTTC.

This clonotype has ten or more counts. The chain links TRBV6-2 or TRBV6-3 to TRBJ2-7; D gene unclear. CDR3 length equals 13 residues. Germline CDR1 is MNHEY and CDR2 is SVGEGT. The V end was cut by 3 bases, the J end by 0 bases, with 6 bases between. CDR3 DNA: TGTGCCAGCAGTTATTGGACCTCCTACGAGCAGTACTTC. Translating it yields CASSYWTSYEQYF.

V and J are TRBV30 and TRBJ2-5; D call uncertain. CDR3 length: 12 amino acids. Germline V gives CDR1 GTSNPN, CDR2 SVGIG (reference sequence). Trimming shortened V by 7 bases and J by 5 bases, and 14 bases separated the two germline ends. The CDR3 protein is CASDLNGETQYF. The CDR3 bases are TGTGCCTCGGACCTGAACGGCGAGACCCAGTACTTC.

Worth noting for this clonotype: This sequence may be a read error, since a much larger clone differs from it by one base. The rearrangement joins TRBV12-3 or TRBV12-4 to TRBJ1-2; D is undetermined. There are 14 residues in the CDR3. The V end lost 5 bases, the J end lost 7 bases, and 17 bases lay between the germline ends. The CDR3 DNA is TGTGCCAGCAGTGAATACGGATCAGGTAGTGGCTACACCTTC. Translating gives CASSEYGSGSGYTF.

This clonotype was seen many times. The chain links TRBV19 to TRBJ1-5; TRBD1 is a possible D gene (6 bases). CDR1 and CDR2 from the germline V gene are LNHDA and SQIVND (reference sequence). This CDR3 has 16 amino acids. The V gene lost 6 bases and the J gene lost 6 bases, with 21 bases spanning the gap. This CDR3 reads CASRATGGPPGQPQHF. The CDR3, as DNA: TGTGCCAGTAGAGCGACAGGAGGACCGCCCGGTCAGCCCCAGCATTTT.

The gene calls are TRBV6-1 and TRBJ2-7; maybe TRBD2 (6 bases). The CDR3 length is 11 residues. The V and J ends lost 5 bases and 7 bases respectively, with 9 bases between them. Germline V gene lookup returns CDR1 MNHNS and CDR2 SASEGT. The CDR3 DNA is TGTGCCAGCAGTACTAGCCTTGAGCAGTACTTC. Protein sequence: CASSTSLEQYF.

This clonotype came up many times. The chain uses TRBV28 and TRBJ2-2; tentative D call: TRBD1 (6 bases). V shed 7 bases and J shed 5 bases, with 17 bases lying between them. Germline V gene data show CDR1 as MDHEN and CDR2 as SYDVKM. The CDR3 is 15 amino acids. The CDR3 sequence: CASIAIQGSTGELFF. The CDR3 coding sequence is TGTGCCAGCATTGCCATACAGGGAAGTACCGGGGAGCTGTTTTTT.

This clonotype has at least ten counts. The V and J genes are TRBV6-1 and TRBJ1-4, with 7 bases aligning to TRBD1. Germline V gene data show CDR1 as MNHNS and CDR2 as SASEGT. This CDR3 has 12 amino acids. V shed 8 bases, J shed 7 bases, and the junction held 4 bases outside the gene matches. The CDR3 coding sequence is TGTGCCAGCCGACAGGGAAGTGAAAAACTGTTTTTT. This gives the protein CASRQGSEKLFF.

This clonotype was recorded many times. CDR3 amino acids: CASSIVAEPFTDTQYF. CDR3 coding DNA: TGTGCCAGTAGTATTGTGGCGGAGCCATTCACAGATACGCAGTATTTT. The V call is TRBV19, the J call TRBJ2-3; D is unclear. The CDR3 extends over 16 amino acids. The V gene's germline CDR1 is LNHDA and CDR2 SQIVND (reference sequence). V lost 3 bases and J lost 2, with 15 bases in between.

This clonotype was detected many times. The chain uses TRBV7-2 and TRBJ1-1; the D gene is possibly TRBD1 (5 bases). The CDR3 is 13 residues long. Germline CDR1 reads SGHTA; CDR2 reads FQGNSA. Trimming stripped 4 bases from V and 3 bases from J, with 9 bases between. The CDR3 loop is CASSWGGYTEAFF. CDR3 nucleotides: TGTGCCAGCAGCTGGGGGGGATACACTGAAGCTTTCTTT. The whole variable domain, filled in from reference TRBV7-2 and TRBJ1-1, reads GAGVSQSPSNKVTEKGKDVELRCDPISGHTALYWYRQSLGQGLEFLIYFQGNSAPDKSGLPSDRFSAERTGGSVSTLTIQRTQQEDSAVYLCASSWGGYTEAFFGQGTRLTVV.

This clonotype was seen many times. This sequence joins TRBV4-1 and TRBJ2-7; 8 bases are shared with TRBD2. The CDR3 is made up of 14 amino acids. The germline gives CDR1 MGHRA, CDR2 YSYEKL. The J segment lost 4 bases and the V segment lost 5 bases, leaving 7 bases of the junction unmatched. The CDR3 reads CASSDGLASYEQYF. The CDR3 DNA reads TGCGCCAGCAGCGATGGACTAGCTTCGTACGAGCAGTACTTC.

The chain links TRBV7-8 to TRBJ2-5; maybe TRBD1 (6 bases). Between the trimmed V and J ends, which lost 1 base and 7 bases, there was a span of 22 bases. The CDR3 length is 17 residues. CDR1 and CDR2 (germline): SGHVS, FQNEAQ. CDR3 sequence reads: CASSLGRGGGARVTQYF. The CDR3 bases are TGTGCCAGCAGCTTAGGACGAGGGGGTGGGGCTAGAGTGACCCAGTACTTC.

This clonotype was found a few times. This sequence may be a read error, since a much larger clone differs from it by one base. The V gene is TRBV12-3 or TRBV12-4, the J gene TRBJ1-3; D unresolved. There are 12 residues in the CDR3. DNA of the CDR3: TGTGCCAGCAGTTTGTCGGGAAACACCACATATTTT. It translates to CASSLSGNTTYF.